Sequencing of this T cell receptor (beta chain) was carried out in a study of blood T cell repertoires in COVID-19. Whole-study context: T cells, B-cell-depleted T cells, or PBMCs provided the cDNA or gDNA that served as material.

The V segment lost 3 bases and the J segment 8 bases; nucleotides outside the gene matches: 4. The CDR3 totals 14 residues. Looked up from germline, CDR1 is KGHSH and CDR2 is LQKENI. Generated by immunoSEQ multiplex PCR, the TCRdb table keeps only in-frame clones and is missing some. The sample includes about 59,000 clones, 90% of them seen just once. This sequence was found in an elderly man with acute or convalescent COVID-19. Sequenced input: peripheral blood. V is TRBV18 and J is TRBJ1-2, with 12 bases identical to TRBD1. The CDR3 DNA sequence: TGTGCCAGCTCACCGGGACAGGGGGCAGGAGGCTACACCTTC. Protein: CASSPGQGAGGYTF.